The rows below give T cell receptor beta chains drawn from one sample of a study of blood T cell repertoires in COVID-19. The repertoire was sequenced with immunoSEQ multiplex PCR; TCRdb's copy has only in-frame clones and lacks some. The repertoire holds around 130,000 clones, with approximately 86% as singletons. Input material: peripheral blood. Source of these receptors: a human donor in a cohort sampled during active COVID-19. The CDR3 runs from the conserved cysteine through the conserved F or W. The order of the fields is V gene, D gene, clone size, J gene, CDR3 DNA, CDR3 protein. A D gene is named only where the DNA matches it firmly. Only part of the rows carry a size: once, few, many, or a class if the clone is expanded.

>TRBV6-5|TRBD1|.|TRBJ1-2
TGTGCCAGCAGTTTGGACAGGGGTTTTCACACCTTC
CASSLDRGFHTF
>TRBV7-8|TRBD1|.|TRBJ1-4
TGTGCCAGCAGTCAAACCGACAGGGCGGGGAACGAAAAACTGTTTTTT
CASSQTDRAGNEKLFF
>TRBV15|TRBD1|.|TRBJ2-5
TGTGCCACTAAATCACCGGGACAGCCCCAGGAGACCCAGTACTTC
CATKSPGQPQETQYF
>TRBV3-1/TRBV3-2|.|.|TRBJ2-5
TGTGCCAGCAGCCAAGATGCTTCAGGGGCTGTAGGGACCCAGTACTTC
CASSQDASGAVGTQYF
>TRBV7-9|.|few|TRBJ2-1
TGTGCCAGCAGCTTAACGGGAAATGAGCAGTTCTTC
CASSLTGNEQFF
>TRBV2|TRBD2|.|TRBJ2-2
TGTGCCAGCAACGGGCTAGCGGGAGTGACCGGGGAGCTGTTTTTT
CASNGLAGVTGELFF
>TRBV29-1|TRBD2|once|TRBJ2-3
TGCAGCGTTCTTGGGACTAGCGGGAGTCATACGCAGTATTTT
CSVLGTSGSHTQYF
>TRBV15|TRBD2|few|TRBJ2-1
TGTGCCACCAGCATGGCGGGGGGTAACAATGAGCAGTTCTTC
CATSMAGGNNEQFF
>TRBV7-9|.|few|TRBJ2-7
TGTGCCAGCGGTTATCAGGGCGACGAGCAGTACTTC
CASGYQGDEQYF
>TRBV7-9|TRBD1|.|TRBJ2-4
TGTGCCACCCAAAAGGACAGGGGGCGATCTTTGAACATTCAGTACTTC
CATQKDRGRSLNIQYF
>TRBV2|TRBD1|.|TRBJ2-6
TGTGCCAGCAGGACAGGGGCTGGGGCCAACGTCCTGACTTTC
CASRTGAGANVLTF
>TRBV9|.|.|TRBJ1-3
TGTGCCAGCAGCCCCCCCGGGAACCAAAGAAACACCATATATTTT
CASSPPGNQRNTIYF
>TRBV5-1|TRBD2|.|TRBJ2-3
TGCGCCAGCAGCTTGGGGTCTAGCGGGGTGACAGATACGCAGTATTTT
CASSLGSSGVTDTQYF
>TRBV9|.|.|TRBJ2-7
TGTGCCAGCAGCGTAGCCCAGGGGAGAACCTACGAGCAGTACTTC
CASSVAQGRTYEQYF
>TRBV19|.|few|TRBJ1-2
TGTGCCAGCCTCTGGGGGGGCTATGGCTACACCTTC
CASLWGGYGYTF
>TRBV5-1|TRBD1|few|TRBJ2-1
TGCGCCAGCAGCTCCGGGACAGGGATCCACAATGAGCAGTTCTTC
CASSSGTGIHNEQFF
>TRBV6-1|TRBD2|.|TRBJ2-3
TGTGCCAGCAGTGAACGAGGACTAGCGGGACCGCCAGATACGCAGTATTTT
CASSERGLAGPPDTQYF
>TRBV5-1|TRBD2|.|TRBJ2-3
TGCGCCAGCAGCCCGGGACTAGTAGATACGCAGTATTTT
CASSPGLVDTQYF
>TRBV19|TRBD1|.|TRBJ1-2
TGTGCCAGTAGTCCGGACAGGGTAGGAGGCTACACCTTC
CASSPDRVGGYTF
>TRBV7-9|.|.|TRBJ2-3
TGTGCCAGCAGCTCCCGGGACTTCACAGATACGCAGTATTTT
CASSSRDFTDTQYF
>TRBV5-1|TRBD1|.|TRBJ1-2
TGCGCCAGCAGCAATCCCGCCGGACAGGATTTCAACTATGGCTACACCTTC
CASSNPAGQDFNYGYTF
>TRBV27|TRBD1|.|TRBJ2-7
TGTGCCAGCAGTGAAGGACAGGGCCCCTTCGAGCAGTACTTC
CASSEGQGPFEQYF
>TRBV2|.|.|TRBJ2-5
TGTGCCAGCAGTCCAGATCAGGACAGAGGGGAGACCCAGTACTTC
CASSPDQDRGETQYF
>TRBV19|TRBD2|.|TRBJ2-1
TGTGCCAGTATGTTAGCGGGGGGGAATGAGCAGTTCTTC
CASMLAGGNEQFF
>TRBV28|TRBD2|.|TRBJ2-3
TGTGCCAGCAGTTTATTCGGGGCGGGAGGTACAGATACGCAGTATTTT
CASSLFGAGGTDTQYF
>TRBV5-4|TRBD1|.|TRBJ2-5
TGTGCCAGCAGCTTGGGACAGGGTCGACAAGAGACCCAGTACTTC
CASSLGQGRQETQYF
>TRBV3-1/TRBV3-2|TRBD1|few|TRBJ1-5
TGTGCCAGCGGGACAGGGGGCGGAAGCAATCAGCCCCAGCATTTT
CASGTGGGSNQPQHF
>TRBV11-3|TRBD2|.|TRBJ2-3
TGTGCCAGCAGCTTAGGACTGGCGGGAGGAACAGATACGCAGTATTTT
CASSLGLAGGTDTQYF
>TRBV5-1|TRBD2|once|TRBJ2-1
TGCGCCAGCACAACTAGCGGCGCCTACAATGAGCAGTTCTTC
CASTTSGAYNEQFF
>TRBV15|.|.|TRBJ1-4
TGTGCCACCAGCAGAGACAGGGGCACTAATGAAAAACTGTTTTTT
CATSRDRGTNEKLFF
>TRBV6-5|TRBD1|.|TRBJ2-7
TGTGCCAGCAAAGACCTCGGGACAGATACTTACGAGCAGTACTTC
CASKDLGTDTYEQYF
>TRBV2|.|.|TRBJ2-1
TGTGCCAGCAGGGCCCGAACTACAATCAAGCAGTTCTTC
CASRARTTIKQFF
>TRBV7-2|TRBD2|.|TRBJ2-7
TGTGCCAGCAGCTCGGGACTAGCGGGAACCGAGCAGTACTTC
CASSSGLAGTEQYF
>TRBV7-9|.|.|TRBJ1-3
TGTGCCAGCAGCCTCAATCCCACCCCGGGTAGGGGAAACACCATATATTTT
CASSLNPTPGRGNTIYF
>TRBV27|TRBD2|.|TRBJ2-3
TGTGCCAGCAGGTTAAGGGGTGGGGACTATAGCACAGATACGCAGTATTTT
CASRLRGGDYSTDTQYF
>TRBV28|.|.|TRBJ1-5
TGTGCCAGCAGTCGAGCTGGGCATTTTAGCAATCAGCCCCAGCATTTT
CASSRAGHFSNQPQHF
>TRBV28|TRBD2|.|TRBJ2-1
TGTGCCAGCAGTCCTCGCGGGGGAGCCTACAATGAGCAGTTCTTC
CASSPRGGAYNEQFF
>TRBV9|TRBD2|.|TRBJ2-3
TGTGCCAGCAGCGCGGACGGCTCTTCGGGCGGGGGGTACATGAATACGCAGTATTTT
CASSADGSSGGGYMNTQYF
>TRBV6-1|TRBD1|.|TRBJ2-5
TGTGCCAGCAGTGAATTACAGGGGGAGGTGGGTGAGACCCAGTACTTC
CASSELQGEVGETQYF
>TRBV6-5|.|.|TRBJ2-4
TGTGCCAGCAGTTACTCTCACAGGGGAGGTTTGGGCATTCAGTACTTC
CASSYSHRGGLGIQYF
>TRBV11-2|TRBD2|.|TRBJ2-1
TGTGCCAGCAGCGGTCTAGCGGGAAGTTCCAATGAGCAGTTCTTC
CASSGLAGSSNEQFF
>TRBV25-1|.|.|TRBJ1-1
TGTGCCAGCACCCGCAGGGCGGGGGCTGAAGCTTTCTTT
CASTRRAGAEAFF
>TRBV6-1|TRBD2|.|TRBJ2-7
TGTGCCAGCAGTGAAGCGGGTGGGGGGGACGAGCAGTACTTC
CASSEAGGGDEQYF
>TRBV9|.|once|TRBJ1-2
TGTGCCAGCAGCGCCGGCCACGGGGATGGCTACACCTTC
CASSAGHGDGYTF
>TRBV5-6|.|.|TRBJ2-7
TGTGCCAGCAGCCCAGGACAGTCCTACGAGCAGTACTTC
CASSPGQSYEQYF
>TRBV30|.|.|TRBJ1-5
TGTGCCTGGAGTACGCTATATAGCAATCAGCCCCAGCATTTT
CAWSTLYSNQPQHF
>TRBV19|.|.|TRBJ1-2
TGTGCCAGTAGTATGATTCTTAGGGCAGGGTATAACTATGGCTACACCTTC
CASSMILRAGYNYGYTF
>TRBV27|.|few|TRBJ1-2
TGTGCCAGCAGTCCGGCTGGACAGCAAACTAGGGGCTACACCTTC
CASSPAGQQTRGYTF
>TRBV7-9|TRBD2|.|TRBJ2-5
TGTGCCAGCATCCTAAGCGGGACTAGCGGCCAAGAGACCCAGTACTTC
CASILSGTSGQETQYF
>TRBV18|.|.|TRBJ1-3
TGTGCCAGCTCTCCAGCCGCAGCCCACCAGGGGGGAAACACCATATATTTT
CASSPAAAHQGGNTIYF
>TRBV25-1|TRBD2|.|TRBJ2-1
TGTGCCAGCAGTGGCGGGAGGGTCTACAATGAGCAGTTCTTC
CASSGGRVYNEQFF
>TRBV28|TRBD2|.|TRBJ2-3
TGTGCCGTGAGTAGCGGGGGGGCTGACGATACGCAGTATTTT
CAVSSGGADDTQYF
>TRBV12-5|TRBD2|.|TRBJ2-7
TGTGCTAGTGGTTTGGATCTAGCGGGCGAGCAGTACTTC
CASGLDLAGEQYF
>TRBV19|TRBD2|.|TRBJ2-3
TGTGCCAGTAGTATACCCCCCGGACTAGCGGGGTATATCACAGATACGCAGTATTTT
CASSIPPGLAGYITDTQYF
>TRBV9|.|.|TRBJ1-1
TGTGCCAGCAGCGTAGCAGCGCTGAGGACTGAAGCTTTCTTT
CASSVAALRTEAFF